These 8 T cell receptor beta chains were all obtained from the same sample, sequenced in a study of blood T cell repertoires in COVID-19. The method was immunoSEQ multiplex PCR; TCRdb's version includes in-frame clones alone and lacks a portion of them. Of 250,000 or so clones listed, about 85% are singletons. Sequencing used peripheral blood. The source is a man between 18 and 35 years old with active or convalescent COVID-19.

This sequence joins TRBV7-9 and TRBJ2-1, with 8 bases aligning to TRBD1. V trimming: 5 bases; J trimming: 10 bases; junction bases outside the gene matches: 13. Germline lookup yields CDR1 SEHNR and CDR2 FQNEAQ (reference sequence). This CDR3 has 15 residues. CDR3 nucleotide sequence: TGTGCCAGCAGCACCCCCCGGACAGGGACGGGCGAGCAGTTCTTC. This translates into CASSTPRTGTGEQFF.

About this clone itself: An end of the junction differs from the germline gene, which may be a read error. The rearrangement links TRBV20-1 to TRBJ2-7, with D uncertain. The CDR3 has 11 residues. Germline V gene lookup returns CDR1 DFQATT and CDR2 SNEGSKA (reference sequence). The CDR3 DNA is TGCAGTGCTGGAGAGACTGCCCCGAAGTACTTC. It codes for CSAGETAPKYF.

This clone has a single count. The chain recombines TRBV18 with TRBJ1-1, with 7 positions matching TRBD1. This CDR3 has 18 amino acids. After removal of 3 bases from V and 0 bases from J, the junction contained 13 bases not matched to a gene. Germline V gene sequence: CDR1 KGHSH, CDR2 LQKENI. CDR3 coding DNA: TGTGCCAGCTCACCTCTCGGGACAGACCGTGCGGTGAACACTGAAGCTTTCTTT. Its protein is CASSPLGTDRAVNTEAFF.

The V and J genes are TRBV10-3 and TRBJ1-1; 8 nucleotides match TRBD1. This CDR3 has 17 amino acids. The germline CDR1 and CDR2 sequences are ENHRY and SYGVKD. V dropped 2 bases and J dropped 1; count of bases not matched to a gene: 9. The CDR3 protein is CAISESRTGLGNTEAFF. The CDR3 DNA sequence: TGTGCCATCAGTGAGAGCAGGACAGGGTTGGGGAACACTGAAGCTTTCTTT.

The rearrangement joins TRBV18 to TRBJ1-1, with a weak D call TRBD1 (6 bases). Between the trimmed V and J ends, which lost 2 bases and 6 bases, there was a span of 13 bases. The germline V gene encodes CDR1 KGHSH and CDR2 LQKENI. The CDR3 runs to 14 residues. The CDR3: CASSPISTGPEAFF. CDR3 bases: TGTGCCAGCTCACCAATCTCGACAGGACCTGAAGCTTTCTTT. The full variable domain, in which reference TRBV18 and TRBJ1-1 provide the parts outside the CDR3, is NAGVMQNPRHLVRRRGQEARLRCSPMKGHSHVYWYRQLPEEGLKFMVYLQKENIIDESGMPKERFSAEFPKEGPSILRIQQVVRGDSAAYFCASSPISTGPEAFFGQGTRLTVV.

The V and J genes are TRBV19 and TRBJ1-4; 7 nucleotides align to TRBD1. Germline values: CDR1 LNHDA, CDR2 SQIVND (reference sequence). This CDR3 is built from 14 residues. Trimming cost V 6 bases and J 4 bases; bases outside gene matches: 5. CDR3 sequence reads: CASSPWDSNEKLFF. Written as DNA, the CDR3 is TGTGCCAGTAGCCCCTGGGACAGTAATGAAAAACTGTTTTTT.

The chain joins TRBV27 to TRBJ2-7; D is uncertain. Per germline, CDR1 MNHEY and CDR2 SMNVEV (reference sequence). The CDR3 runs 11 residues. V lost 8 bases and J lost 3, with 8 bases in between. The CDR3 loop is CASSGRYEQYF. As DNA, the CDR3 is TGTGCCAGCTCAGGCCGCTACGAGCAGTACTTC.

The gene calls are TRBV4-3 and TRBJ2-3, with D tentatively TRBD1 (6 bases). Germline V gene lookup returns CDR1 LGHNA and CDR2 YSLEER. The CDR3 runs 18 residues. The V end lost 0 bases, the J end lost 7 bases, and 23 bases lay between the germline ends. The CDR3 region has the DNA TGCGCCAGCAGCCAAGATGGGGCCGGCCGAATCAGGGGAAATACGCAGTATTTT. Amino acid sequence: CASSQDGAGRIRGNTQYF.